One sample yielded the 21 T cell receptor beta chains listed below, sequenced in a study of cytomegalovirus exposure and HLA in healthy donors. PCR primers comprised 60 Vbeta and 13 Jbeta primers. This table comes from immunoSEQ multiplex PCR, and its TCRdb copy is limited to in-frame clones, with some not included. Its table lists about 140,000 clones. The source material was PBMCs. The receptors were sampled from a man aged 35 to 55 in good health and CMV-seronegative.

The CDR3 region has the DNA TGTGCCAGCAGCGTAGCCGCCAGCGGGGGAAACCAAGAGACCCAGTACTTC. Its translation is CASSVAASGGNQETQYF. The J gene is TRBJ2-5, the V gene TRBV9; 8 bases align to TRBD2. From germline, CDR1 is SGDLS and CDR2 YYNGEE. V was pared by 0 bases and J by 0 bases, with 7 bases of the junction left unmatched. The CDR3 runs to 17 residues.

The chain recombines TRBV5-6 with TRBJ2-3, with D tentatively TRBD1 (6 bases). The CDR3 length is 15 residues. Looked up from germline, CDR1 is SGHDT and CDR2 is YYEEEE. The V and J ends lost 7 bases and 4 bases respectively, with 19 bases between them. The CDR3: CASSAEKGVPDTQYF. The CDR3 nucleotides read TGTGCCAGCTCCGCGGAGAAGGGGGTTCCAGATACGCAGTATTTT.

This sequence joins TRBV6-5 and TRBJ2-7; D may be TRBD1 (6 bases). Germline CDR1 is MNHEY and CDR2 is SVGAGI. Trimming stripped 6 bases from V and 2 bases from J, with 17 bases between. The CDR3 covers 15 residues. The CDR3 here is CASSPLLQGTYEQYF. The CDR3 DNA reads as TGTGCCAGCAGCCCCCTCCTACAGGGAACCTACGAGCAGTACTTC.

The genes are TRBV2 and TRBJ2-7; 10 bases are shared with TRBD1. Losses at the gene ends were 10 bases for V and 6 bases for J; bases not matched to a gene: 12. The CDR3 loop spans 14 amino acids. The germline V gene has CDR1 SNHLY and CDR2 FYNNEI. Here the CDR3 DNA reads TGTGCCACCCGAGGGAGACAGGGGGCGGGCGAGCAGTACTTC. Its translation: CATRGRQGAGEQYF.

The J gene is TRBJ2-3, the V gene TRBV7-3, with D perhaps matching TRBD1 (6 bases). Germline-derived CDR1 and CDR2 are SGHTA and FQGTGA. The CDR3 length is 13 residues. V was cut by 4 bases and J by 6 bases, with 11 bases left in between. The CDR3 reads CASSWGGGDTQYF. CDR3 DNA: TGTGCCAGCAGCTGGGGTGGGGGCGATACGCAGTATTTT.

V and J are TRBV5-1 and TRBJ2-5; 9 bases agree with TRBD1. CDR1 is SGHRS and CDR2 is YFSETQ in the germline V gene. The CDR3 is 16 residues long. With 4 bases clipped from V and 5 bases from J, the junction kept 12 bases outside the gene matches. For the CDR3, the DNA is TGCGCCAGCAGCACATCGGGACAGGGTACTATTGAGACCCAGTACTTC. This gives the protein CASSTSGQGTIETQYF.

The chain combines TRBV7-2 with TRBJ1-2; 7 positions agree with TRBD1. The CDR3 covers 15 residues. Germline CDR1 is SGHTA and CDR2 is FQGNSA. The ends lost 0 bases at V and 0 bases at J; junction bases unmatched: 1. As DNA, the CDR3 is TGTGCCAGCAGCTTAGCGGGGACAGCTAACTATGGCTACACCTTC. Translated: CASSLAGTANYGYTF.

This chain connects TRBV5-6 to TRBJ1-2; D ambiguous. Trimming left V 0 bases short and J 2 bases short, with 8 bases between. Germline V CDR1 and CDR2: SGHDT, YYEEEE. CDR3 length: 14 residues. For the CDR3, the DNA is TGTGCCAGCAGCTTGGTTGGCCTGAACTATGGCTACACCTTC. This translates into CASSLVGLNYGYTF.

V and J are TRBV5-1 and TRBJ2-1; unclear D gene. The V end lost 7 bases, the J end lost 5 bases, and 7 bases lay between the germline ends. CDR1 is SGHRS, CDR2 YFSETQ, per germline. CDR3 length: 11 residues. The CDR3 region has the DNA TGCGCCAGCCTTGGAGACAATGAGCAGTTCTTC. Its translation is CASLGDNEQFF.

Concerning this clone: Other DNA sequences within the sample encode an identical CDR3. The CDR3 DNA sequence: TGTGCCAGCAGCCGGACTAGCGGTTACAATGAGCAGTTCTTC. Its protein product is CASSRTSGYNEQFF. The chain joins TRBV9 to TRBJ2-1; 10 positions match TRBD2. CDR3 size: 14 residues. From germline, CDR1 is SGDLS and CDR2 YYNGEE. V trimming: 4 bases; J trimming: 4 bases; junction bases outside the gene matches: 2.

The chain has TRBV29-1 and TRBJ2-2; D not resolved. V lost 5 bases and J 2 bases, leaving 3 bases between the germline ends. The V gene's germline CDR1 is SQVTM and CDR2 ANQGSEA. This CDR3 is built from 11 residues. CDR3 nucleotides: TGCAGCGTTTTAAACACCGGGGAGCTGTTTTTT. Translating it yields CSVLNTGELFF.

V and J are TRBV21-1 and TRBJ2-2; the DNA was not used to check the table's D call, TRBD1. TRBV21-1 represents a pseudogene. The CDR3 is made up of 18 amino acids. The CDR3 DNA is TGTGCCAGCAGCGCCCACCTGGGACAGGCTGCGAACACCGGGGAGCTGTTTTTT. Encoded protein: CASSAHLGQAANTGELFF.

The chain couples TRBV5-4 to TRBJ2-3; 10 bases map to TRBD2. CDR3 length: 15 residues. Germline-derived CDR1 and CDR2 are SGHNT and YYREEE (reference sequence). The V segment lost 3 bases and the J segment 4 bases; nucleotides outside the gene matches: 5. The CDR3 region has the DNA TGTGCCAGCAGCTCCTCTAGCGGGGGAGCAGATACGCAGTATTTT. Translated: CASSSSSGGADTQYF.

The chain uses TRBV5-4 and TRBJ1-1, with TRBD1 as a possible D gene (5 bases). The V end lost 0 bases, the J end lost 0 bases, and 9 bases lay between the germline ends. Germline CDR1 SGHNT, CDR2 YYREEE (reference sequence). CDR3 length equals 15 residues. CDR3 amino acids: CASSLAGSVNTEAFF. DNA for the CDR3: TGTGCCAGCAGCTTGGCAGGGTCGGTGAACACTGAAGCTTTCTTT. The full variable domain, in which reference TRBV5-4 and TRBJ1-1 provide the parts outside the CDR3, is ETGVTQSPTHLIKTRGQQVTLRCSSQSGHNTVSWYQQALGQGPQFIFQYYREEENGRGNFPPRFSGLQFPNYSSELNVNALELDDSALYLCASSLAGSVNTEAFFGQGTRLTVV.

This chain joins TRBV6-5 and TRBJ1-4, with 7 bases lining up with TRBD1. V lost 2 bases to trimming and J lost 8 bases; unmatched junction nucleotides: 8. This CDR3 region has 15 residues. Looked up from germline, CDR1 is MNHEY and CDR2 is SVGAGI. The CDR3 here is CASSYREGQYEKLFF. The CDR3 DNA sequence: TGTGCCAGCAGTTACCGCGAGGGACAGTACGAAAAACTGTTTTTT.

The chain combines TRBV2 with TRBJ2-3; 8 bases agree with TRBD1. With V trimmed by 6 bases and J by 6 bases, 11 bases remained unmatched. The CDR3 has 15 residues. Germline assignment: CDR1 SNHLY and CDR2 FYNNEI. CDR3 DNA sequence: TGTGCCAGCAGCCGGGACAGGACAGATTCGGATACGCAGTATTTT. It is translated as CASSRDRTDSDTQYF.

This chain connects TRBV5-6 to TRBJ2-7; D is undetermined. Looked up from germline, CDR1 is SGHDT and CDR2 is YYEEEE. The CDR3 totals 13 residues. The ends were cut back, 6 bases at V and 1 base at J, with 11 bases in the middle. The DNA for the CDR3 is TGTGCCAGCACCCCGGAGATGTCCTACGAGCAGTACTTC. This codes for CASTPEMSYEQYF.

The chain joins TRBV4-1 to TRBJ2-1; TRBD2 might be the D (6 bases). V lost 2 bases and J 6 bases, leaving 11 bases between the germline ends. The CDR3 totals 14 residues. Germline V CDR1 and CDR2: MGHRA, YSYEKL. The CDR3 reads CASSQRAGLNEQFF. In nucleotides, the CDR3 is TGCGCCAGCAGCCAACGGGCGGGGCTCAATGAGCAGTTCTTC.

V gene TRBV5-1 combines with J gene TRBJ2-1, with D possibly matching TRBD1 (6 bases). CDR1 SGHRS and CDR2 YFSETQ come from the germline V gene. Trimming shortened V by 1 base and J by 4 bases, and 12 bases separated the two germline ends. The CDR3 consists of 15 residues. The CDR3 nucleotides read TGCGCCAGCAGCTTGTCAACAGGGAATTACAATGAGCAGTTCTTC. Its translation is CASSLSTGNYNEQFF.

This chain uses TRBV23-1 with TRBJ2-2; 7 nucleotides align to TRBD1. TRBV23-1 is noted as an ORF with a role that remains uncertain. With V trimmed by 9 bases and J by 2 bases, 6 bases remained unmatched. The CDR3 covers 14 residues. The CDR3 sequence is CARVGQTNTGELFF. In DNA form, the CDR3 reads TGCGCCAGAGTGGGACAGACCAACACCGGGGAGCTGTTTTTT.

The V and J genes are TRBV6-1 and TRBJ1-2; TRBD1 aligns across 7 bases. CDR1 MNHNS and CDR2 SASEGT come from the germline V gene. The V segment lost 7 bases and the J segment 6 bases; nucleotides outside the gene matches: 14. The CDR3 is made up of 15 amino acids. The CDR3 here is CASKTGASSLDGYTF. The DNA for the CDR3 is TGTGCCAGCAAAACAGGGGCCTCCTCCTTGGATGGCTACACCTTC.